The rows below give T cell receptor beta chains drawn from one sample of a study of blood T cell repertoires in COVID-19. The table came from immunoSEQ multiplex PCR; TCRdb's copy has only in-frame clones and leaves some out. The table lists around 130,000 clones, 75% to 90% of them singletons. Sequencing used PBMCs or T cells enriched from blood (not recorded which). The receptors were gathered from a woman in her forties or fifties who had recovered from COVID-19. Each CDR3 is given with its conserved first and last residue. A D gene is named only where the DNA matches it firmly. Only part of the rows carry a size: once, few, many, or a class if the clone is expanded.

size	V	D	J	DNA	CDR3
NA	TRBV5-1	TRBD1	TRBJ1-6	TGCGCCAGCAGCGCACCGGGACAGGGAAATTCACCCCTCCACTTT	CASSAPGQGNSPLHF
once	TRBV2	TRBD1	TRBJ2-1	TGTGCCAGCAGTCCCGGGACAGGGTCCGTCAATGAGCAGTTCTTC	CASSPGTGSVNEQFF
NA	TRBV12-5	NA	TRBJ1-5	TGTGCTAGTGGTGAACAGGGTGGGGGTCAGCCCCAGCATTTT	CASGEQGGGQPQHF
NA	TRBV4-1	NA	TRBJ1-6	TGCGCCAGCAGCGAGGGACTTAAATATAATTCACCCCTCCACTTT	CASSEGLKYNSPLHF
once	TRBV27	NA	TRBJ2-1	TGTGCCAGCAGTTTGGGGCCGGTCTACAATGAGCAGTTCTTC	CASSLGPVYNEQFF
once	TRBV4-1	TRBD1	TRBJ1-6	TGCGCCAGCAGCCAAGTCGACAGGGCTTCCTATAATTCACCCCTCCACTTT	CASSQVDRASYNSPLHF
NA	TRBV4-1	NA	TRBJ2-6	TGCGCCAGCAGCCAAGTTGAAGGGGCCTTTTCTGGGGCCAACGTCCTGACTTTC	CASSQVEGAFSGANVLTF
NA	TRBV7-9	TRBD1	TRBJ1-2	TGTGCCAGCAGCGGACAGGGAACTAACTATGGCTACACCTTC	CASSGQGTNYGYTF
NA	TRBV7-2	NA	TRBJ2-2	TGTGCCAGCAGCTTAGGAGTAGCCGGGGAGCTGTTTTTT	CASSLGVAGELFF
NA	TRBV11-3	NA	TRBJ1-3	TGTGCCAGCAGCCCCCTCGGCTCTGGAAACACCATATATTTT	CASSPLGSGNTIYF
NA	TRBV5-6	NA	TRBJ1-5	TGTGCCAGCCAGACAGGAGCTAGCAATCAGCCCCAGCATTTT	CASQTGASNQPQHF
NA	TRBV11-3	NA	TRBJ2-7	TGTGCCAGCAGCCTGGACTACCGCTACGAGCAGTACTTC	CASSLDYRYEQYF
NA	TRBV18	TRBD1	TRBJ2-1	TGTGCCAGCTCACTAACCGGGACAGGGGCAGGGAATGAGCAGTTCTTC	CASSLTGTGAGNEQFF
NA	TRBV11-3	NA	TRBJ1-1	TGTGCCAGCAGCTTAGATCGGAGGGCTGAAGCTTTCTTT	CASSLDRRAEAFF
few	TRBV7-2	TRBD2	TRBJ2-5	TGTGCCAGCAGCTCCGGGACTAGATCCGAGACCCAGTACTTC	CASSSGTRSETQYF
few	TRBV7-2	TRBD2	TRBJ2-5	TGTGCCAGCAGCTTAGATCGGCTAGCGGGGAGAGAGACCCAGTACTTC	CASSLDRLAGRETQYF
NA	TRBV6-5	TRBD1	TRBJ1-2	TGTGCCAGCAGTTCAACAGGGGTAGGCTATGGCTACACCTTC	CASSSTGVGYGYTF
NA	TRBV6-5	NA	TRBJ2-2	TGTGCCAGCAGGACAGGCGCGAACACCGGGGAGCTGTTTTTT	CASRTGANTGELFF
NA	TRBV9	NA	TRBJ1-1	TGTGCCAGCAGCGTTGGCAATTTGAACACTGAAGCTTTCTTT	CASSVGNLNTEAFF
NA	TRBV5-1	NA	TRBJ2-6	TGCGCCAGCAGCTTGGAAGGGCCGGGAGGGGCCAACGTCCTGACTTTC	CASSLEGPGGANVLTF
NA	TRBV10-3	NA	TRBJ2-7	TGTGCCACCCGGGAATTAGTAATTCTAGTGGGGAACTACGAGCAGTACTTC	CATRELVILVGNYEQYF
NA	TRBV5-1	TRBD1	TRBJ1-1	TGCGCCAGCAGCGTCCGGGACAGGGGGTTTAGAAACACTGAAGCTTTCTTT	CASSVRDRGFRNTEAFF
few	TRBV5-1	TRBD1	TRBJ2-7	TGCGCCAGCAGCTTGGAGGGACAGGGCACGTACGAGCAGTACTTC	CASSLEGQGTYEQYF
NA	TRBV20-1	NA	TRBJ2-1	TGCAGTGCTAGGAGATCGAATGAGCAGTTCTTC	CSARRSNEQFF
NA	TRBV7-8	TRBD1	TRBJ1-4	TGTGCCAGCAGCCGAGGGGGCAGCATTAATGAAAAACTGTTTTTT	CASSRGGSINEKLFF
NA	TRBV3-1/TRBV3-2	NA	TRBJ2-5	TGTGCCAGCAGCCTTCGCGAGGCGGGGAGTTTGGAAGAGACCCAGTACTTC	CASSLREAGSLEETQYF